A selection of T cell receptor beta chains follows, all from one sample in a study of T-cell reconstitution after alpha-beta-depleted transplantation in children. TCRdb reprocessed the PCR reads via MiXCR and lists one record per CDR3 protein. The sample holds around 440,000 distinct CDR3 sequences, 15% to 20% seen once. The sample in question was PBMCs, mostly from graft donor cells, obtained 360 days after TCRalphabeta/CD19-depleted stem cell transplant. These receptors all stem from a boy in the first two years of life who had a stem cell transplant for Wiskott-Aldrich syndrome, so the T cells may come from the graft donor. CDR3s include the opening cysteine and the closing phenylalanine or tryptophan. D genes are given only for firm matches. Some rows have no size entry. The others give once, few or many, or a class for an expanded clone.

cdr3_aa: CAWRGTYYGYTF
cdr3_nt: TGTGCCTGGAGGGGGACGTACTATGGCTACACCTTC
clone_size: few
d_call: -
j_call: TRBJ1-2
v_call: TRBV30

cdr3_aa: CSVESRTGGPYEQYF
cdr3_nt: TGCAGCGTTGAGTCCAGGACAGGGGGACCCTACGAGCAGTACTTC
clone_size: -
d_call: TRBD1
j_call: TRBJ2-7
v_call: TRBV29-1

cdr3_aa: CSASEWQSGIYGYTF
cdr3_nt: TGCAGTGCTAGTGAGTGGCAGTCAGGGATCTATGGCTACACCTTC
clone_size: -
d_call: -
j_call: TRBJ1-2
v_call: TRBV20-1

cdr3_aa: CASSLEPGQYATEAFF
cdr3_nt: TGCGCCAGCAGCTTGGAACCGGGACAGTACGCCACTGAAGCTTTCTTT
clone_size: -
d_call: TRBD1
j_call: TRBJ1-1
v_call: TRBV5-1

cdr3_aa: CSVNPGPGNTIYF
cdr3_nt: TGCAGCGTCAACCCTGGGCCTGGAAACACCATATATTTT
clone_size: few
d_call: -
j_call: TRBJ1-3
v_call: TRBV29-1

cdr3_aa: CASSPGPVGAGELFF
cdr3_nt: TGTGCCAGCAGTCCGGGACCCGTCGGGGCCGGGGAGCTGTTTTTT
clone_size: -
d_call: -
j_call: TRBJ2-2
v_call: TRBV7-9

cdr3_aa: CASSQRRQPFTDTQYF
cdr3_nt: TGTGCCAGCAGCCAAAGAAGACAGCCTTTCACAGATACGCAGTATTTT
clone_size: -
d_call: -
j_call: TRBJ2-3
v_call: TRBV3-1

cdr3_aa: CASSHVGRRATEAFF
cdr3_nt: TGCGCCAGCAGCCATGTAGGGCGCAGGGCTACTGAAGCTTTCTTT
clone_size: few
d_call: -
j_call: TRBJ1-1
v_call: TRBV4-1

cdr3_aa: CSVEERYEQYF
cdr3_nt: TGCAGCGTCGAAGAAAGGTACGAGCAGTACTTC
clone_size: -
d_call: -
j_call: TRBJ2-7
v_call: TRBV29-1

cdr3_aa: CASSQDRFGQALWEQYF
cdr3_nt: TGCGCCAGCAGCCAAGATCGCTTTGGTCAGGCCCTGTGGGAGCAGTACTTC
clone_size: few
d_call: -
j_call: TRBJ2-7
v_call: TRBV4-1

cdr3_aa: CSVEEGGANTGELFF
cdr3_nt: TGCAGCGTTGAAGAGGGAGGGGCGAACACCGGGGAGCTGTTTTTT
clone_size: -
d_call: TRBD2
j_call: TRBJ2-2
v_call: TRBV29-1

cdr3_aa: CASSTSAAAKNIQYF
cdr3_nt: TGTGCCAGCAGCACGAGCGCAGCGGCCAAAAACATTCAGTACTTC
clone_size: few
d_call: -
j_call: TRBJ2-4
v_call: TRBV27

cdr3_aa: CASSPTGTGNTEAFF
cdr3_nt: TGTGCCAGCTCACCGACCGGAACAGGGAACACTGAAGCTTTCTTT
clone_size: many
d_call: -
j_call: TRBJ1-1
v_call: TRBV18

cdr3_aa: CASSLRALAGGQAKNIQYF
cdr3_nt: TGTGCCAGCAGCTTAAGGGCACTAGCGGGAGGCCAAGCCAAAAACATTCAGTACTTC
clone_size: -
d_call: TRBD2
j_call: TRBJ2-4
v_call: TRBV7-2

cdr3_aa: CANSMQPTSGRATYLDEQFF
cdr3_nt: TGTGCCAACAGCATGCAACCCACTAGCGGGAGGGCCACGTATTTGGATGAGCAGTTCTTC
clone_size: -
d_call: TRBD2
j_call: TRBJ2-1
v_call: TRBV11-2

cdr3_aa: CASSIERKDTQYF
cdr3_nt: TGTGCCAGCAGCATCGAGAGAAAGGATACGCAGTATTTT
clone_size: -
d_call: -
j_call: TRBJ2-3
v_call: TRBV7-2

cdr3_aa: CSATLAGGVYNEQFF
cdr3_nt: TGCAGTGCCACCCTAGCGGGAGGGGTCTACAATGAGCAGTTCTTC
clone_size: few
d_call: TRBD2
j_call: TRBJ2-1
v_call: TRBV20-1

cdr3_aa: CASSYEGRSNTEAFF
cdr3_nt: TGTGCCAGCAGTTACGAGGGCAGGTCGAACACTGAAGCTTTCTTT
clone_size: few
d_call: -
j_call: TRBJ1-1
v_call: TRBV6-7

cdr3_aa: CASSPWTANTEAFF
cdr3_nt: TGTGCCAGCAGTCCCTGGACAGCGAACACTGAAGCTTTCTTT
clone_size: few
d_call: -
j_call: TRBJ1-1
v_call: TRBV28

cdr3_aa: CASSKGDSDGELFF
cdr3_nt: TGTGCCAGCAGCAAAGGGGACAGTGACGGGGAGCTGTTTTTT
clone_size: few
d_call: -
j_call: TRBJ2-2
v_call: TRBV21-1

cdr3_aa: CASSEGTQYF
cdr3_nt: TGTGCCAGCAGTGAGGGGACCCAGTACTTC
clone_size: -
d_call: -
j_call: TRBJ2-5
v_call: TRBV6-1

cdr3_aa: CATSRVGGLSTDTQYF
cdr3_nt: TGTGCCACCAGCAGAGTCGGGGGGCTAAGTACAGATACGCAGTATTTT
clone_size: many
d_call: -
j_call: TRBJ2-3
v_call: TRBV15

cdr3_aa: CASSPQGRADTQYF
cdr3_nt: TGTGCCAGCAGCCCTCAGGGGCGGGCAGATACGCAGTATTTT
clone_size: -
d_call: -
j_call: TRBJ2-3
v_call: TRBV12-3/TRBV12-4

cdr3_aa: CASSQGHLLQETQYF
cdr3_nt: TGTGCCAGCAGCCAAGGACATCTACTCCAAGAGACCCAGTACTTC
clone_size: few
d_call: -
j_call: TRBJ2-5
v_call: TRBV3-1

cdr3_aa: CASSWRTGDEETQYF
cdr3_nt: TGCGCCAGCAGCTGGCGTACAGGGGACGAAGAGACCCAGTACTTC
clone_size: -
d_call: TRBD1
j_call: TRBJ2-5
v_call: TRBV4-1

cdr3_aa: CASSQRQGLTVPGELFF
cdr3_nt: TGCGCCAGCAGCCAACGACAGGGACTCACCGTCCCCGGGGAGCTGTTTTTT
clone_size: few
d_call: -
j_call: TRBJ2-2
v_call: TRBV4-1

cdr3_aa: CASRPVSRELFF
cdr3_nt: TGTGCCAGCAGGCCCGTATCCCGGGAGCTGTTTTTT
clone_size: -
d_call: -
j_call: TRBJ2-2
v_call: TRBV2

cdr3_aa: CIPGDGGFSYEQYF
cdr3_nt: TGTATCCCGGGGGACGGGGGTTTCTCCTACGAGCAGTACTTC
clone_size: -
d_call: -
j_call: TRBJ2-7
v_call: TRBV12-3/TRBV12-4

cdr3_aa: CASSRGIAQETQYF
cdr3_nt: TGCGCCAGCAGCCGCGGGATAGCCCAAGAGACCCAGTACTTC
clone_size: many
d_call: -
j_call: TRBJ2-5
v_call: TRBV5-1

cdr3_aa: CASSGLSGPYNEQFF
cdr3_nt: TGTGCCAGCTCAGGCCTTAGCGGCCCCTACAATGAGCAGTTCTTC
clone_size: -
d_call: -
j_call: TRBJ2-1
v_call: TRBV18

cdr3_aa: CASSQAISTDTQYF
cdr3_nt: TGCGCCAGCAGCCAAGCAATTTCCACAGATACGCAGTATTTT
clone_size: -
d_call: -
j_call: TRBJ2-3
v_call: TRBV4-3

cdr3_aa: CASSLGQANQPQHF
cdr3_nt: TGTGCCAGCAGTTTGGGACAGGCGAATCAGCCCCAGCATTTT
clone_size: many
d_call: TRBD1
j_call: TRBJ1-5
v_call: TRBV12-3/TRBV12-4

cdr3_aa: CAIGPTQESQYF
cdr3_nt: TGTGCCATCGGACCGACCCAAGAGAGCCAGTACTTC
clone_size: -
d_call: -
j_call: TRBJ2-5
v_call: TRBV10-3

cdr3_aa: CASSLSQGGGANVLTF
cdr3_nt: TGTGCCAGCAGTTTATCTCAGGGCGGTGGGGCCAACGTCCTGACTTTC
clone_size: few
d_call: -
j_call: TRBJ2-6
v_call: TRBV27

cdr3_aa: CASSPGTHRIGYTF
cdr3_nt: TGTGCCAGCAGCCCCGGGACCCACAGGATAGGCTACACCTTC
clone_size: -
d_call: -
j_call: TRBJ1-2
v_call: TRBV7-8

cdr3_aa: CAISGTRNTGELFF
cdr3_nt: TGTGCCATCAGCGGGACACGGAACACCGGGGAGCTGTTTTTT
clone_size: -
d_call: -
j_call: TRBJ2-2
v_call: TRBV10-3

cdr3_aa: CASSLALAVTYEQYF
cdr3_nt: TGTGCCAGCAGCTTAGCGCTAGCGGTAACCTACGAGCAGTACTTC
clone_size: -
d_call: TRBD2
j_call: TRBJ2-7
v_call: TRBV7-2

cdr3_aa: CSGYRAGTGELFF
cdr3_nt: TGCAGCGGTTACAGGGCGGGCACCGGGGAGCTGTTTTTT
clone_size: -
d_call: -
j_call: TRBJ2-2
v_call: TRBV29-1

cdr3_aa: CASSPGTSAPDTQYF
cdr3_nt: TGCGCCAGCAGCCCCGGGACTAGCGCCCCGGATACGCAGTATTTT
clone_size: few
d_call: TRBD2
j_call: TRBJ2-3
v_call: TRBV5-1

cdr3_aa: CASRLDAYNEQFF
cdr3_nt: TGTGCCAGCCGACTGGATGCCTACAATGAGCAGTTCTTC
clone_size: few
d_call: -
j_call: TRBJ2-1
v_call: TRBV12-3/TRBV12-4